The source of this T cell receptor beta chain is a study of tumor and adjacent non-tumor tissue in lung cancer. The template was RNA from unsorted bulk tissue. Distant lung tissue was collected more than 3 cm away from the tumor edge. The library came from three nested PCR rounds adapted from ARM-PCR protocols. One entry per CDR3 protein results from TCRdb running MiXCR on the multiplex PCR reads. The sample records around 80,000 distinct CDR3 sequences, approximately 81% being singletons. J gave up 8 bases and V 11 bases, and 10 bases lay outside the gene matches. The CDR3 spans 13 residues. With respect to this clonotype: A much larger clone is a single base away; this may be a read error.

The specimen was distant non-tumor lung tissue. The receptor was isolated from a man between 60 and 75 years old with non-small cell lung cancer. The gene calls are TRBV12-3 or TRBV12-4 and TRBJ2-1, with 9 bases aligning to TRBD2. CDR3 amino acids: CAGTVAGVDEQFF. As DNA, the CDR3 is TGTGCCGGCACCGTAGCGGGAGTGGATGAGCAGTTCTTC.